What follows are 20 T cell receptor beta chains derived from one specimen sequenced in a study of shared clonotypes between healthy human individuals. Sequencing was performed with immunoSEQ multiplex PCR; in TCRdb, only in-frame clones are kept and a portion is missing. The table has about 2.3 million clones, around 93% seen once; the top ten hold about 0.41%. Sequences were obtained from naive CD4+ T cells from PBMCs. Subset described: CD45RA+ positively selected. All receptors derive from a man aged 18-30 years in good health. Some clones in this sample may be carry-over from other donors' samples.

In this sample, this clone turned up a few times. Other DNA variants within this sample encode the same CDR3. V gene TRBV18 combines with J gene TRBJ1-1; 9 bases line up with TRBD1. Germline V gene lookup returns CDR1 KGHSH and CDR2 LQKENI. This CDR3 has 14 residues. Trimming cost V 4 bases and J 2 bases; bases outside gene matches: 2. The CDR3 here is CASSQGQGNTEAFF. CDR3 in DNA: TGTGCCAGCTCACAGGGACAGGGAAACACTGAAGCTTTCTTT. The full variable domain, rest sourced from reference TRBV18 and TRBJ1-1, is NAGVMQNPRHLVRRRGQEARLRCSPMKGHSHVYWYRQLPEEGLKFMVYLQKENIIDESGMPKERFSAEFPKEGPSILRIQQVVRGDSAAYFCASSQGQGNTEAFFGQGTRLTVV.

The genes are TRBV10-3 and TRBJ2-2; perhaps TRBD1 as D (5 bases). The CDR3 sequence is 15 residues long. Trimming cost V 8 bases and J 6 bases, with 19 bases left between them. The germline V gene encodes CDR1 ENHRY and CDR2 SYGVKD. The CDR3 nucleotides read TGTGCCATCGGGGCCACCCCCAGTGCCGCCGGGGAGCTGTTTTTT. Protein: CAIGATPSAAGELFF.

This sequence joins TRBV28 and TRBJ1-5, with D unresolved. CDR1 is MDHEN, CDR2 SYDVKM, per germline. The CDR3 extends over 17 amino acids. Trimming took 2 bases from V and 7 from J, leaving 21 bases between them. The CDR3 is CASSLRVGEAFFQPQHF. The DNA for the CDR3 is TGTGCCAGCAGTTTAAGGGTCGGGGAGGCCTTCTTCCAGCCCCAGCATTTT.

V is TRBV19 and J is TRBJ2-6, with a weak D call TRBD1 (5 bases). The V gene lost 3 bases and the J gene lost 1 base, with 7 bases spanning the gap. This CDR3 contains 15 residues. Looked up from germline, CDR1 is LNHDA and CDR2 is SQIVND (reference sequence). The CDR3 DNA reads as TGTGCCAGTAGTATTGACAGTTCTGGGGCCAACGTCCTGACTTTC. Its protein product is CASSIDSSGANVLTF.

The CDR3 DNA follows: TGTGCCATCAGCCCGACGGGTGCGGTTGAAAAACTGTTTTTT. Translating gives CAISPTGAVEKLFF. This sequence joins TRBV10-3 and TRBJ1-4; D not resolved. V shed 6 bases and J shed 7 bases, with 15 bases lying between them. CDR1 is ENHRY and CDR2 is SYGVKD in the germline V gene. The CDR3 runs to 14 residues.

This chain links TRBV4-3 with TRBJ2-3; D could derive from TRBD1 or TRBD2 (6 bases each). The germline gives CDR1 LGHNA, CDR2 YSLEER. The germline V and J ends were trimmed by 0 bases and 1 base, with 8 bases remaining between them. The CDR3 length is 15 residues. The CDR3, as DNA: TGCGCCAGCAGCCAAGACCGGGGGCGCACAGATACGCAGTATTTT. Protein sequence: CASSQDRGRTDTQYF.

V gene TRBV6-1 combines with J gene TRBJ1-2; D ambiguous. Trimming removed 3 bases from V and 3 bases from J, with 14 bases in between. CDR1 is MNHNS and CDR2 is SASEGT in the germline V gene. The CDR3 is 15 amino acids. CDR3 residues: CASSDFPASYYGYTF. DNA of the CDR3: TGTGCCAGCAGTGACTTCCCGGCCAGTTACTATGGCTACACCTTC.

The chain employs TRBV28 and TRBJ1-6, with TRBD1 as a possible D gene (5 bases). The CDR3 sequence is 14 residues long. CDR1 and CDR2 (germline): MDHEN, SYDVKM. With 7 bases removed from V and 5 bases from J, the gap between germline ends came to 12 bases. The CDR3 region has the DNA TGTGCCAGCATACAGGTTACTCATAATTCACCCCTCCACTTT. Translated: CASIQVTHNSPLHF.

Of note for this clone: At the DNA level, this CDR3 is encoded by other sequences in the same sample as well. The J gene is TRBJ2-5, the V gene TRBV28; 8 bases are shared with TRBD1. Losses at the gene ends were 5 bases for V and 4 bases for J; bases not matched to a gene: 6. Germline V gene lookup returns CDR1 MDHEN and CDR2 SYDVKM. This CDR3 has 14 residues. The CDR3 DNA sequence: TGTGCCAGCAGTAACGACAGGGGCCGAGAGACCCAGTACTTC. Its translation: CASSNDRGRETQYF.

The chain has TRBV20-1 and TRBJ2-7; no clear D gene. Germline CDR1 is DFQATT and CDR2 is SNEGSKA (reference sequence). The CDR3 has 11 amino acids. V was shortened by 3 bases and J by 6 bases, with 9 bases between the two germline ends. CDR3 protein: CSASSGLEQYF. In DNA, the CDR3 is TGCAGTGCTAGTAGTGGGCTCGAGCAGTACTTC.

V gene TRBV5-4 combines with J gene TRBJ1-1; D might be TRBD1 (5 bases). CDR1 and CDR2 (germline): SGHNT, YYREEE (reference sequence). Trimming shortened V by 0 bases and J by 0 bases, and 12 bases separated the two germline ends. This CDR3 is built from 16 residues. The CDR3 DNA is TGTGCCAGCAGCTTGGAACCCGACAGCCTGAACACTGAAGCTTTCTTT. This translates into CASSLEPDSLNTEAFF.

This rearrangement joins TRBV7-3 to TRBJ2-1, with D possibly TRBD2 on 5 matching bases. The CDR3 totals 13 residues. CDR1 SGHTA and CDR2 FQGTGA come from the germline V gene. Between the trimmed V and J ends, which lost 2 bases and 6 bases, there was a span of 8 bases. The CDR3 coding sequence is TGTGCCAGCAGCTTAGGGAGTACCAATGAGCAGTTCTTC. Translated, it gives CASSLGSTNEQFF.

The chain carries TRBV6-1 and TRBJ1-1; a weak D match, TRBD1 (6 bases). Trimming removed 4 bases at V and 5 bases at J, with 11 bases between. The CDR3 has 13 residues. Per the germline V gene, CDR1 is MNHNS and CDR2 is SASEGT. For the CDR3, the DNA is TGTGCCAGCAGTGGGACAGCGGAGACTGAAGCTTTCTTT. The encoded protein is CASSGTAETEAFF.

The V and J genes are TRBV5-6 and TRBJ2-3; no definite D call. CDR1 is SGHDT and CDR2 is YYEEEE in the germline V gene. The CDR3 is 16 amino acids. The ends were cut back, 0 bases at V and 0 bases at J, with 11 bases in the middle. CDR3 bases: TGTGCCAGCAGCTTGGGTCTACCCACTAGCACAGATACGCAGTATTTT. Amino acid sequence: CASSLGLPTSTDTQYF.

This clone has a single count. The chain employs TRBV6-5 and TRBJ1-1; no clear D gene. CDR1 is MNHEY and CDR2 is SVGAGI in the germline V gene. The germline V and J ends were trimmed by 6 bases and 4 bases, with 18 bases remaining between them. The CDR3 extends over 15 amino acids. The CDR3 DNA reads as TGTGCCAGCAGCCAAGTCCGGAATAAGGGCACTGAAGCTTTCTTT. Translating gives CASSQVRNKGTEAFF.

Points on this clone: The sample has other DNA sequences that encode this CDR3 too. The chain carries TRBV18 and TRBJ1-5; 7 nucleotides agree with TRBD1. V lost 0 bases to trimming and J lost 7 bases; unmatched junction nucleotides: 6. The CDR3 has 15 residues. CDR1 and CDR2 (germline): KGHSH, LQKENI. CDR3 in amino acids: CASSPPGGGGQPQHF. CDR3 nucleotide sequence: TGTGCCAGCTCACCACCAGGAGGGGGCGGACAGCCCCAGCATTTT.

This clone was detected only once. This chain uses TRBV7-8 with TRBJ1-2; the D gene is possibly TRBD1 (5 bases). The CDR3 runs 14 residues. The germline V gene has CDR1 SGHVS and CDR2 FQNEAQ. V was shortened by 5 bases and J by 4 bases, with 14 bases between the two germline ends. The CDR3 DNA reads TGTGCCAGCAGCCTAGGGGATTCGAGCTATGGCTACACCTTC. Protein product: CASSLGDSSYGYTF.

V usage is TRBV2 and J usage is TRBJ1-3, with 12 bases aligning to TRBD1. Looked up from germline, CDR1 is SNHLY and CDR2 is FYNNEI. Trimming at V came to 9 bases and at J to 1 base, leaving 4 bases not matched to a gene. This CDR3 spans 15 amino acids. The chain's CDR3 is CASGTGGGSGNTIYF. As DNA, the CDR3 is TGTGCCAGTGGGACAGGGGGCGGTTCTGGAAACACCATATATTTT.

Concerning this clone: At the DNA level, this CDR3 is encoded by other sequences in the same sample as well. The chain joins TRBV5-6 to TRBJ2-7; D could derive from TRBD1 or TRBD2 (5 bases each). In germline, CDR1 is SGHDT, CDR2 YYEEEE. V was cut by 4 bases and J by 1 base, with 9 bases left in between. The CDR3 is 13 amino acids. In DNA, the CDR3 is TGTGCCAGCAGCAGGGACGGATCCTACGAGCAGTACTTC. Encoded protein: CASSRDGSYEQYF.

This clone appeared once. This chain uses TRBV21-1 with TRBJ1-3. TRBV21-1 is labeled a pseudogene. There are 15 residues in the CDR3. The CDR3 region has the DNA TGTGCCAGCCGGGGGGGGCTCCACTCTGGAAACACCATATATTTT. The encoded protein is CASRGGLHSGNTIYF.